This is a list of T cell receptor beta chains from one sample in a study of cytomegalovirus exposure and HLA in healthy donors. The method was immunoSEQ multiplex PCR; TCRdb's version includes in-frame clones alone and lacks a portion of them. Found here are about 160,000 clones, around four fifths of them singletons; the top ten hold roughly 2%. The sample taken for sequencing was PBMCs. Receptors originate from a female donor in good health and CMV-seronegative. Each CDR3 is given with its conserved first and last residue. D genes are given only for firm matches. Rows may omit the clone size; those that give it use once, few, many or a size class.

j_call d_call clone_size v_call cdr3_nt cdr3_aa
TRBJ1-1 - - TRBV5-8 TGTGCCAGCAGCTGGTTGGGTGGGGGCGGTAGCACTGAAGCTTTCTTT CASSWLGGGGSTEAFF
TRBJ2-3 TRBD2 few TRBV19 TGTGCCAGTAGCTTGACTAGCGGGGGGCCAGATACGCAGTATTTT CASSLTSGGPDTQYF
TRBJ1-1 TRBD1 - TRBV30 TGTGCCTGGGCGGGACAGGTGAACACTGAAGCTTTCTTT CAWAGQVNTEAFF
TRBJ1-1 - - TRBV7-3 TGTGCCAGCGGATCGGGAGCCAAAATCACTGAAGCTTTCTTT CASGSGAKITEAFF
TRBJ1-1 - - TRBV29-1 TGCAGCGGGAAACGGGACCGGAGGGACACTGAAGCTTTCTTT CSGKRDRRDTEAFF
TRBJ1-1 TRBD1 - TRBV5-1 TGCGCCAGCAGCCGAACCCAGGGGGGCACTGAAGCTTTCTTT CASSRTQGGTEAFF
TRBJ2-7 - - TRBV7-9 TGTGCCAGCAGCTCCATACAGGGCTCCTACGAGCAGTACTTC CASSSIQGSYEQYF
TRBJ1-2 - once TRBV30 TGTGCCTGGAGAGGGGGACCGTTCTATGGCTACACCTTC CAWRGGPFYGYTF
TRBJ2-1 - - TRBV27 TGTGCCAGCAGTTCGGACAGACTAGAGCAGTTCTTC CASSSDRLEQFF
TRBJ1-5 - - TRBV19 TGTGCCAGTAAGGGGCAGGCGAGCAATCAGCCCCAGCATTTT CASKGQASNQPQHF
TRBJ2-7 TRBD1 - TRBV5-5 TGTGCCAGCAGTCCTGACAGGGTAAGCTCCTACGAGCAGTACTTC CASSPDRVSSYEQYF
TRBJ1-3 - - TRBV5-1 TGCGCCAGCAGCCCCGCAGCGATCTCTGGAAACACCATATATTTT CASSPAAISGNTIYF
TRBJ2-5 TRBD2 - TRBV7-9 TGTGCCAGCAGCTTATACGCGGGAGGGCCGGAGACCCAGTACTTC CASSLYAGGPETQYF
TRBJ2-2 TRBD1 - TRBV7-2 TGTGCCAGCAGCCAAGGACAGGGGGCGTGGACCGGGGAGCTGTTTTTT CASSQGQGAWTGELFF
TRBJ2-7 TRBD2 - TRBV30 TGTGCCTCCAATCGGGCTAGCGGATCCTACGAGCAGTACTTC CASNRASGSYEQYF
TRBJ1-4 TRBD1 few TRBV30 TGTGCCTGGAGCACCACGACAGGGGGCACTAATGAAAAACTGTTTTTT CAWSTTTGGTNEKLFF
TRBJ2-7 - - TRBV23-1 TGCGCCAGCAGTCAATCGGCAGGGGCGATGACCTACGAGCAGTACTTC CASSQSAGAMTYEQYF
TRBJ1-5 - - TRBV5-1 TGCGCCAGCAGCTTGGGGGAGGGGGGTGCCAATCAGCCCCAGCATTTT CASSLGEGGANQPQHF
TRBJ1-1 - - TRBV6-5 TGTGCCAGCAGTCCCGCCCCGACTGACACTGAAGCTTTCTTT CASSPAPTDTEAFF
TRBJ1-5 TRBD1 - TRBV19 TGTGCCAGTAGTGGTTCAGGGGGCCGGCAGCCCCAGCATTTT CASSGSGGRQPQHF
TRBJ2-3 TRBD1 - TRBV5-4 TGTGCCAGCAGCCGGGACAGGGGATTCACAGATACGCAGTATTTT CASSRDRGFTDTQYF
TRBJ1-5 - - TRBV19 TGTGCCAGTCAGTATCGAAGTGTTCGGGGCAATCAGCCCCAGCATTTT CASQYRSVRGNQPQHF
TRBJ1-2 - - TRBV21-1 TGTGCCAGCAGCAAAGCCCGGGACATTTCCTATGGCTACACCTTC CASSKARDISYGYTF
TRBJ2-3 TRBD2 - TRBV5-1 TGCGCCAGCAGCTTAGGACTAGCGGGAGGAGATACGCAGTATTTT CASSLGLAGGDTQYF
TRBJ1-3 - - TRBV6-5 TGTGCCAGCAGTTACTCAGGACAGAGCTCTGGAAACACCATATATTTT CASSYSGQSSGNTIYF
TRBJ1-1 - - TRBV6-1 TGTGCCAGCAGGGGGCCCGCGATGAACACTGAAGCTTTCTTT CASRGPAMNTEAFF
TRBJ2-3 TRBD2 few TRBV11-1 TGTGCCAGCAGCTTAGGGCTAGCGGGAAGCACAGATACGCAGTATTTT CASSLGLAGSTDTQYF